Listed below are T cell receptor beta chains from one sample, sequenced in a study of T cells in localized non-small cell lung cancer. Profiled with immunoSEQ multiplex PCR; TCRdb holds only in-frame clones, not every one. Of under 30,000 clones in the sample, around 88% are singletons; the top ten hold 13% to 15%. This sample comprised peripheral blood, obtained before any cancer treatment. The source is a female donor of 60 years or more with stage I lung adenocarcinoma. Each CDR3 is given with its conserved first and last residue. A D gene is named only where the DNA matches it firmly. Clone size is given for some rows only: seen once, a few or many times, or a class if the clone is expanded.

J gene: TRBJ1-1
clone size: NA
D gene: TRBD1
V gene: TRBV30
CDR3 length: 15
CDR3 protein: CAWTSKGTGNTEAFF
CDR3 DNA: TGTGCCTGGACCTCGAAAGGGACAGGGAACACTGAAGCTTTCTTT

J gene: TRBJ1-1
clone size: NA
D gene: NA
V gene: TRBV15
CDR3 length: 14
CDR3 protein: CATSRYSGGAEAFF
CDR3 DNA: TGTGCCACCAGCAGATACAGCGGCGGGGCTGAAGCTTTCTTT

J gene: TRBJ1-5
clone size: NA
D gene: TRBD1
V gene: TRBV7-6
CDR3 length: 18
CDR3 protein: CASSLARSGGFSNQPQHF
CDR3 DNA: TGTGCCAGCAGCTTAGCGCGGTCAGGGGGGTTTAGCAATCAGCCCCAGCATTTT

J gene: TRBJ1-4
clone size: once
D gene: NA
V gene: TRBV5-6
CDR3 length: 16
CDR3 protein: CASSSYQGSLTEKLFF
CDR3 DNA: TGTGCCAGCAGCTCTTATCAGGGGAGCCTAACTGAAAAACTGTTTTTT

J gene: TRBJ2-1
clone size: NA
D gene: TRBD2
V gene: TRBV9
CDR3 length: 19
CDR3 protein: CASSVASRTSGNIRNEQFF
CDR3 DNA: TGTGCCAGCAGCGTAGCTTCCCGGACTAGCGGGAATATCCGGAATGAGCAGTTCTTC

J gene: TRBJ1-5
clone size: NA
D gene: NA
V gene: TRBV19
CDR3 length: 15
CDR3 protein: CASSIVLGSNQPQHF
CDR3 DNA: TGTGCCAGTAGTATCGTCTTGGGGAGCAATCAGCCCCAGCATTTT

J gene: TRBJ1-1
clone size: NA
D gene: NA
V gene: TRBV4-2
CDR3 length: 18
CDR3 protein: CASSQESIVGAGIFGAFF
CDR3 DNA: TGTGCCAGCAGCCAAGAAAGCATAGTTGGGGCAGGGATTTTCGGAGCTTTCTTT

J gene: TRBJ2-5
clone size: NA
D gene: NA
V gene: TRBV27
CDR3 length: 11
CDR3 protein: CASSYQETQYF
CDR3 DNA: TGTGCCAGCAGTTACCAAGAGACCCAGTACTTC

J gene: TRBJ1-2
clone size: NA
D gene: NA
V gene: TRBV7-2
CDR3 length: 13
CDR3 protein: CASSLDVSSGYTF
CDR3 DNA: TGTGCCAGCAGCTTAGACGTTAGCTCTGGCTACACCTTC

J gene: TRBJ2-2
clone size: NA
D gene: TRBD2
V gene: TRBV30
CDR3 length: 16
CDR3 protein: CAWSVGLAGDTGELFF
CDR3 DNA: TGTGCCTGGAGTGTTGGGCTAGCGGGAGACACCGGGGAGCTGTTTTTT

J gene: TRBJ2-1
clone size: NA
D gene: TRBD2
V gene: TRBV7-6
CDR3 length: 14
CDR3 protein: CASSFRTRGDEQFF
CDR3 DNA: TGTGCCAGCAGCTTCAGGACTAGGGGCGATGAGCAGTTCTTC

J gene: TRBJ1-2
clone size: NA
D gene: NA
V gene: TRBV30
CDR3 length: 14
CDR3 protein: CAWSARRGRYGYTF
CDR3 DNA: TGTGCCTGGAGTGCAAGGAGGGGGAGGTATGGCTACACCTTC